A single sample is the source of the 28 T cell receptor beta chains below, sequenced in a study of beta chain features in type 1 diabetes. The whole isolated RNA underwent reverse transcription, so sequencing captured expressed TCRB transcripts. Profiling relied on immunoSEQ multiplex PCR, and the TCRdb table lists in-frame clones only, not all of them. The data contain around 300,000 clones, 8% of them seen just once; the ten biggest clones take up approximately 0.93%. Input material: central memory CD4+ T cells from blood. The receptors here all came from a young woman in good health.

Comment on this clone: Other DNA sequences in this sample translate to the same CDR3. The chain combines TRBV2 with TRBJ2-5; 7 bases line up with TRBD1. The CDR3 is 14 amino acids. Germline V gene sequence: CDR1 SNHLY, CDR2 FYNNEI. J gave up 1 base and V 6 bases, and 5 bases lay outside the gene matches. The CDR3 coding sequence is TGTGCCAGCAGCGCTGACAGGGCCCAAGAGACCCAGTACTTC. Its translation: CASSADRAQETQYF.

There are a few counts of this clone. This chain joins TRBV7-2 and TRBJ2-2, with D possibly TRBD1 on 5 matching bases. CDR1 is SGHTA, CDR2 FQGNSA, per germline. V gave up 4 bases and J gave up 7 bases, with 13 bases separating them. The CDR3 runs 14 residues. The CDR3 loop reads CASSSQGGIGELFF. CDR3 coding DNA: TGTGCCAGCAGCTCGCAGGGTGGGATCGGGGAGCTGTTTTTT.

This clone was found many times. J is TRBJ2-3 and V is TRBV4-3; no clear D. Germline CDR1 is LGHNA and CDR2 is YSLEER. Deletions cut 0 bases from V and 0 bases from J, with 7 bases between. This CDR3 has 15 residues. The CDR3 coding sequence is TGCGCCAGCAGCCAAGATCAGGCTAGCACAGATACGCAGTATTTT. It encodes CASSQDQASTDTQYF.

This clone occurred many times. The gene calls are TRBV19 and TRBJ1-5; D unclear. The V gene's germline CDR1 is LNHDA and CDR2 SQIVND (reference sequence). The CDR3 sequence is 13 residues long. The germline V and J ends were trimmed by 3 bases and 1 base, with 4 bases remaining between them. CDR3 coding DNA: TGTGCCAGTAGTATGGACAGCAATCAGCCCCAGCATTTT. Protein sequence: CASSMDSNQPQHF.

The V call is TRBV5-4, the J call TRBJ1-2; 10 bases match TRBD1. The CDR3 has 13 amino acids. V shed 5 bases and J 2 bases; nucleotides not matched to a gene: 0. Germline CDR1 is SGHNT and CDR2 is YYREEE (reference sequence). The CDR3 protein is CASRGQGNYGYTF. The CDR3 region has the DNA TGTGCCAGCAGGGGACAGGGGAACTATGGCTACACCTTC.

Only a few counts were recorded for this clone. This chain joins TRBV7-2 and TRBJ1-3; 7 bases are shared with TRBD1. The germline gives CDR1 SGHTA, CDR2 FQGNSA. J was trimmed by 4 bases and V by 5 bases; bases with no gene match: 5. The CDR3 consists of 14 residues. The CDR3: CASSAYRGGNTIYF. Here the CDR3 DNA reads TGTGCCAGCAGCGCCTACAGGGGCGGAAACACCATATATTTT.

This clone was observed a handful of times. The chain joins TRBV6-6 to TRBJ2-2, with D possibly matching TRBD2 (6 bases). The CDR3 contains 15 residues. V gave up 5 bases and J gave up 5 bases, with 15 bases separating them. Germline values: CDR1 MNHNY, CDR2 SVGAGI (reference sequence). CDR3 sequence: CASSTGSGRTGELFF. In DNA, the CDR3 is TGTGCCAGCAGTACAGGAAGCGGGCGGACCGGGGAGCTGTTTTTT.

At least ten counts were recorded for this clone. The chain employs TRBV4-1 and TRBJ2-3; 12 bases map to TRBD2. This CDR3 region has 17 residues. In germline, CDR1 is MGHRA, CDR2 YSYEKL. J was trimmed by 2 bases and V by 4 bases; bases with no gene match: 7. The CDR3 region has the DNA TGCGCCAGCAGCCTCGAGACTAGCGGGGGATACACAGATACGCAGTATTTT. It translates to CASSLETSGGYTDTQYF.

The chain carries TRBV5-1 and TRBJ2-5; 8 nucleotides agree with TRBD2. Germline V gene lookup returns CDR1 SGHRS and CDR2 YFSETQ. This CDR3 has 14 residues. V dropped 2 bases and J dropped 5; count of bases not matched to a gene: 5. The CDR3 region has the DNA TGCGCCAGCAGCTTAACTTCGGGAGGGGAGACCCAGTACTTC. Its translation: CASSLTSGGETQYF.

This clone was counted a few times. The chain couples TRBV2 to TRBJ2-4; 7 bases are a match to TRBD1. CDR3 length: 16 residues. V lost 3 bases, J lost 0 bases, and 5 bases stayed unmatched. Looked up from germline, CDR1 is SNHLY and CDR2 is FYNNEI. CDR3 nucleotide sequence: TGTGCCAGCAGTGAGGGCAGGGGGAAAGCCAAAAACATTCAGTACTTC. Residues: CASSEGRGKAKNIQYF.

This chain joins TRBV7-3 and TRBJ1-3; D remains unclear. Trimming removed 5 bases from V and 2 bases from J, with 7 bases in between. Germline CDR1 SGHTA, CDR2 FQGTGA. CDR3 length: 13 residues. This CDR3 is CASSTGPGNTIYF. CDR3 coding DNA: TGTGCCAGCAGCACCGGACCTGGAAACACCATATATTTT. The whole variable domain, remainder taken from reference TRBV7-3 and TRBJ1-3, is GAGVSQTPSNKVTEKGKYVELRCDPISGHTALYWYRQSLGQGPEFLIYFQGTGAADDSGLPNDRFFAVRPEGSVSTLKIQRTERGDSAVYLCASSTGPGNTIYFGEGSWLTVV.

V is TRBV19 and J is TRBJ1-4; tentative D call: TRBD1 (6 bases). The ends were cut back, 3 bases at V and 7 bases at J, with 6 bases in the middle. The CDR3 extends over 12 amino acids. Germline V gene data show CDR1 as LNHDA and CDR2 as SQIVND (reference sequence). The CDR3 nucleotides are TGTGCCAGTAGTATCAGGGGTGAAAAACTGTTTTTT. Translation: CASSIRGEKLFF.

This sequence joins TRBV7-8 and TRBJ1-2; no clear D gene. CDR1 SGHVS and CDR2 FQNEAQ come from the germline V gene. The V and J ends lost 2 bases and 0 bases respectively, with 4 bases between them. This CDR3 is 13 amino acids long. CDR3 bases: TGTGCCAGCAGCTTAACAGCTAACTATGGCTACACCTTC. Translation: CASSLTANYGYTF.

The V and J genes are TRBV23-1 and TRBJ2-6; D is unresolved. TRBV23-1 is flagged as an ORF with uncertain function. Trimming left V 0 bases short and J 0 bases short, with 9 bases between. The length of the CDR3 is 17 residues. DNA for the CDR3: TGCGCCAGCAGTCAATCTGGGCTGGGCTCTGGGGCCAACGTCCTGACTTTC. Its protein product is CASSQSGLGSGANVLTF.

This clone came up many times. This sequence joins TRBV2 and TRBJ1-1; weak D call: TRBD1 (6 bases). Trimming pared 1 base from V and 11 bases from J, leaving 14 bases between. In germline, CDR1 is SNHLY, CDR2 FYNNEI. The length of the CDR3 is 13 residues. CDR3 coding DNA: TGTGCCAGCAGTGAAGGTGGGGGCAGGAAGGCTTTCTTT. It translates to CASSEGGGRKAFF.

This clone was detected many times. The chain combines TRBV13 with TRBJ2-2; D is uncertain. The V end lost 5 bases, the J end lost 4 bases, and 8 bases lay between the germline ends. Germline V gives CDR1 PRHDT, CDR2 FYEKMQ (reference sequence). CDR3 length equals 13 residues. The CDR3 loop reads CASSPRFTGELFF. The DNA for the CDR3 is TGTGCCAGCAGCCCTCGGTTCACCGGGGAGCTGTTTTTT.

The rearrangement uses TRBV5-6 and TRBJ2-7; possibly TRBD2 for D (5 bases). Germline values: CDR1 SGHDT, CDR2 YYEEEE. Trimming removed 3 bases from V and 3 bases from J, with 13 bases in between. This CDR3 is 14 amino acids long. In nucleotides, the CDR3 is TGTGCCAGCAGCTCCTCAAACGGGAACTACGAGCAGTACTTC. The encoded protein is CASSSSNGNYEQYF.

The sample holds a few counts of this clone. Other DNA sequences in the sample encode the same CDR3. J is TRBJ1-6 and V is TRBV28; no reliable D call. In germline, CDR1 is MDHEN, CDR2 SYDVKM. The V and J ends lost 6 bases and 7 bases respectively, with 10 bases between them. This CDR3 comprises 13 residues. CDR3 region: CASRANKNSPLHF. CDR3 bases: TGTGCCAGCAGAGCGAACAAGAATTCACCCCTCCACTTT.

The chain uses TRBV7-9 and TRBJ1-2; 7 bases fit TRBD1. Germline assignment: CDR1 SEHNR and CDR2 FQNEAQ (reference sequence). The length of the CDR3 is 14 residues. Trimming cost V 5 bases and J 8 bases; bases outside gene matches: 11. CDR3 in amino acids: CASSPHDRVSGYTF. The CDR3 DNA follows: TGTGCCAGCAGCCCCCATGACAGGGTTAGCGGCTACACCTTC.

At least ten counts were recorded for this clone. The J gene is TRBJ2-1, the V gene TRBV7-9; D is possibly TRBD2 (5 bases). CDR1 and CDR2 (germline): SEHNR, FQNEAQ (reference sequence). V lost 3 bases and J lost 13, with 10 bases in between. The CDR3 extends over 11 amino acids. As DNA, the CDR3 is TGTGCCAGCAGCTTTAGCGAGAACCAGTTCTTC. This translates into CASSFSENQFF.

This clone occurred many times. CDR3 in amino acids: CASSPIYAPQFF. CDR3 nucleotide sequence: TGTGCCAGCAGCCCGATCTATGCACCGCAGTTCTTC. The rearrangement joins TRBV7-8 to TRBJ2-1; the D is unclear. This CDR3 has 12 residues. CDR1 is SGHVS and CDR2 is FQNEAQ in the germline V gene. Trimming left V 5 bases short and J 12 bases short, with 14 bases between.

The rearrangement links TRBV30 to TRBJ1-2; D unclear. From germline, CDR1 is GTSNPN and CDR2 SVGIG (reference sequence). The length of the CDR3 is 12 residues. V gave up 0 bases and J gave up 4 bases, with 6 bases separating them. The CDR3 region has the DNA TGTGCCTGGAGTGTAAATTCCTATGGCTACACCTTC. Translation: CAWSVNSYGYTF. Together with reference TRBV30 and TRBJ1-2, the CDR3 gives the full variable domain: SQTIHQWPATLVQPVGSPLSLECTVEGTSNPNLYWYRQAAGRGLQLLFYSVGIGQISSEVPQNLSASRPQDRQFILSSKKLLLSDSGFYLCAWSVNSYGYTFGSGTRLTVV.

The sample holds many counts of this clone. The chain carries TRBV2 and TRBJ2-5; maybe TRBD1 (6 bases). CDR1 is SNHLY and CDR2 is FYNNEI in the germline V gene. CDR3 length: 16 amino acids. V shed 7 bases and J shed 3 bases, with 21 bases lying between them. The CDR3 bases are TGTGCCAGCACCCCCCTCTGGGGCAGGGGCGAAGAGACCCAGTACTTC. Translated, it gives CASTPLWGRGEETQYF.

This clone occurred a few times. This rearrangement joins TRBV28 to TRBJ2-1; weak D call: TRBD1 (6 bases). The V gene lost 6 bases and the J gene lost 7 bases, with 13 bases spanning the gap. This CDR3 has 13 amino acids. Germline V gene sequence: CDR1 MDHEN, CDR2 SYDVKM. CDR3 nucleotides: TGTGCCAGCAGATCCGGGACATTTAATGAGCAGTTCTTC. It is translated as CASRSGTFNEQFF.

The chain uses TRBV6-1 and TRBJ1-4; no definite D call. V was cut by 7 bases and J by 8 bases, with 20 bases left in between. Germline V gene data show CDR1 as MNHNS and CDR2 as SASEGT. The CDR3 covers 15 residues. CDR3 DNA: TGTGCCAGCATGTCGGGCGCAGTAGTGAGGGAAAAACTGTTTTTT. Translating it yields CASMSGAVVREKLFF.

In its sample, this clone was seen a few times. V is TRBV19 and J is TRBJ1-1; a weak D match, TRBD1 (6 bases). Trimming took 10 bases from V and 1 from J, leaving 22 bases between them. CDR1 and CDR2 from the germline V gene are LNHDA and SQIVND (reference sequence). The CDR3 covers 16 residues. CDR3 protein: CATRRKGHFRNTEAFF. CDR3 DNA sequence: TGTGCCACCCGACGAAAGGGACACTTCAGGAACACTGAAGCTTTCTTT.

The table lists this clone with a few counts. Other DNA sequences in this specimen translate into the identical CDR3. The chain recombines TRBV7-2 with TRBJ2-5; D unresolved. V was trimmed by 4 bases and J by 1 base, leaving 10 bases between them. CDR3 length: 14 residues. Looked up from germline, CDR1 is SGHTA and CDR2 is FQGNSA. The CDR3 region is CASSSRRSQETQYF. The CDR3 region has the DNA TGTGCCAGCAGCTCCAGACGGTCCCAAGAGACCCAGTACTTC.

This clone was counted ten times or more. The chain's CDR3 is CASSERGNTDTQYF. The DNA for the CDR3 is TGTGCCAGCAGCGAGCGGGGCAACACAGATACGCAGTATTTT. The J gene is TRBJ2-3, the V gene TRBV5-4; 7 bases fit TRBD2. The CDR3 covers 14 residues. J gave up 2 bases and V 4 bases, and 4 bases lay outside the gene matches. Germline values: CDR1 SGHNT, CDR2 YYREEE (reference sequence).